This T cell receptor (beta chain) was sequenced for a study of vaccination and CD4 T cells after COVID-19. Sequence data for DNA of cultured CD4+ T cells were generated by the Oncomine TCR Beta short-read assay. MiXCR was run by TCRdb on the PCR reads, yielding one entry per CDR3 protein. The table lists 9,000 to 13,000 distinct CDR3 sequences, about two thirds of them singletons. Of note for this clonotype: As yet, its antigen is unknown.

The V end lost 2 bases, the J end lost 4 bases, and 12 bases lay between the germline ends. Germline V gene sequence: CDR1 SGHNT, CDR2 YENEEA. The CDR3 is 15 amino acids. General study points: The cohort comprised relatively few convalescent patients, and no early post-infection timepoints were analyzed. Vaccine-specific clones in convalescent patients were spike mono-reactive in 304 of 307 cases. Reactive clonotype counts went from median 21 after infection to some 40 after vaccination, nonsignificantly.

The sample's treatment: roughly nine-day PBMC culture with coronavirus spike peptide pools or control peptides (ViraFEST assay). The sample was CD4+ T cells from blood, cultured in vitro. This chain connects TRBV11-3 to TRBJ2-1; D is unclear. This sequence originates from a human donor who had recovered from COVID-19. The CDR3 DNA reads TGTGCCAGCAGCTTAACCGGGTCCCTATACAATGAGCAGTTCTTC. It translates to CASSLTGSLYNEQFF.